Presented here are 16 T cell receptor beta chains from one specimen sequenced in a study of cytomegalovirus exposure and HLA in healthy donors. PCR involved 60 Vbeta and 13 Jbeta primers. Produced via immunoSEQ multiplex PCR; TCRdb's table is partial and in-frame only. Of over 100,000 clones detected, 8.5% to 10% appear once; the ten largest clones hold 5.5%. The source material was PBMCs. The receptors were gathered from a man aged 40-50 years in good health and CMV-seronegative.

The V and J genes are TRBV7-2 and TRBJ2-6, with a weak D call TRBD1 (5 bases). Trimming removed 0 bases from V and 3 bases from J, with 9 bases in between. The CDR3 contains 16 residues. Germline V gene lookup returns CDR1 SGHTA and CDR2 FQGNSA. The CDR3 region is CASSLALQGGANVLTF. The CDR3 bases are TGTGCCAGCAGCTTAGCGCTCCAGGGTGGGGCCAACGTCCTGACTTTC.

This clone showed up just a few times. The V call is TRBV4-1, the J call TRBJ1-2; the match to TRBD1 covers 7 bases. The germline V gene has CDR1 MGHRA and CDR2 YSYEKL. Trimming at V came to 3 bases and at J to 2 bases, leaving 3 bases not matched to a gene. The CDR3 length is 14 residues. In DNA, the CDR3 is TGCGCCAGCAGCCACTCACAGGGGAACTATGGCTACACCTTC. It yields the protein CASSHSQGNYGYTF.

V usage is TRBV20-1 and J usage is TRBJ1-2; D unresolved. Trimming removed 6 bases at V and 5 bases at J, with 10 bases between. Germline assignment: CDR1 DFQATT and CDR2 SNEGSKA (reference sequence). The CDR3 contains 11 residues. CDR3 loop: CSADYRYGYTF. CDR3 DNA: TGCAGTGCCGACTACAGATATGGCTACACCTTC.

A few counts support this clone. The genes are TRBV5-5 and TRBJ2-7, with TRBD2 as a possible D gene (6 bases). Trimming pared 4 bases from V and 3 bases from J, leaving 14 bases between. Germline CDR1 SGHKS, CDR2 YYEKEE (reference sequence). The CDR3 is 14 amino acids. CDR3 amino acids: CASSLWTGDYEQYF. CDR3 bases: TGTGCCAGCAGCCTGTGGACGGGGGACTACGAGCAGTACTTC. The whole variable domain, filled in from reference TRBV5-5 and TRBJ2-7, reads DAGVTQSPTHLIKTRGQQVTLRCSPISGHKSVSWYQQVLGQGPQFIFQYYEKEERGRGNFPDRFSARQFPNYSSELNVNALLLGDSALYLCASSLWTGDYEQYFGPGTRLTVT.

The V gene is TRBV7-9, the J gene TRBJ2-5; possibly TRBD1 for D (6 bases). Germline V gene sequence: CDR1 SEHNR, CDR2 FQNEAQ (reference sequence). The CDR3 is 15 residues long. Trimming pared 2 bases from V and 2 bases from J, leaving 12 bases between. The chain's CDR3 is CASSLLWGPQETQYF. The CDR3 nucleotides are TGTGCCAGCAGCTTACTCTGGGGGCCACAAGAGACCCAGTACTTC.

The chain combines TRBV19 with TRBJ2-2, with D possibly TRBD1 on 6 matching bases. V lost 5 bases to trimming and J lost 1 base, with 8 bases between them. Germline V gives CDR1 LNHDA, CDR2 SQIVND (reference sequence). The CDR3 runs to 14 residues. CDR3 sequence: CASSQGQNTGELFF. The CDR3, as DNA: TGTGCCAGTAGTCAGGGACAGAACACCGGGGAGCTGTTTTTT.

J is TRBJ1-5 and V is TRBV19; 7 nucleotides agree with TRBD1. The CDR3 extends over 14 amino acids. Germline V gives CDR1 LNHDA, CDR2 SQIVND (reference sequence). Trimming removed 3 bases from V and 7 bases from J; junction bases left unmatched: 6. This chain's CDR3 is CASSMRGGLQPQHF. CDR3 coding DNA: TGTGCCAGTAGTATGAGAGGGGGCTTGCAGCCCCAGCATTTT.

This clone has ten or more counts. The genes are TRBV6-5 and TRBJ2-2, with D tentatively TRBD2 (5 bases). The V end was cut by 0 bases, the J end by 7 bases, with 6 bases between. Germline CDR1 is MNHEY and CDR2 is SVGAGI. CDR3 size: 13 residues. In nucleotides, the CDR3 is TGTGCCAGCAGTTACTCACGGGGCGGGGAGCTGTTTTTT. Protein: CASSYSRGGELFF.

This clone was detected only a few times. J is TRBJ2-3 and V is TRBV4-1, with 13 bases that match TRBD2. The germline V gene has CDR1 MGHRA and CDR2 YSYEKL. This CDR3 has 19 residues. The junction had 6 bases not matched to a gene; V was cut back by 0 bases and J by 0 bases. This CDR3 reads CASSQERTSGGPSTDTQYF. The CDR3 nucleotides are TGCGCCAGCAGCCAAGAACGGACTAGCGGGGGCCCTAGCACAGATACGCAGTATTTT.

The chain employs TRBV6-1 and TRBJ1-5, with D possibly matching TRBD1 (5 bases). The CDR3 is made up of 15 amino acids. CDR1 MNHNS and CDR2 SASEGT come from the germline V gene. The germline V and J ends were trimmed by 5 bases and 0 bases, with 11 bases remaining between them. CDR3 in amino acids: CASSNPGLSNQPQHF. CDR3 bases: TGTGCCAGCAGTAATCCGGGACTTAGCAATCAGCCCCAGCATTTT.

The CDR3 is CASSEGRGQETQYF. In DNA form, the CDR3 reads TGTGCCAGCAGTGAAGGGCGGGGCCAAGAGACCCAGTACTTC. This chain joins TRBV6-1 and TRBJ2-5; tentatively, D is TRBD2 (6 bases). This CDR3 comprises 14 residues. CDR1 is MNHNS, CDR2 SASEGT, per germline. V was trimmed by 1 base and J by 1 base, leaving 7 bases between them.

CDR3 coding DNA: TGCAGCGTTGAAGCGTCGAGGGGGGAGACCCAGTACTTC. Protein sequence: CSVEASRGETQYF. The chain combines TRBV29-1 with TRBJ2-5, with D perhaps TRBD1 (6 bases). Germline CDR1 reads SQVTM; CDR2 reads ANQGSEA. The CDR3 sequence is 13 residues long. V shed 1 base and J shed 5 bases, with 11 bases lying between them.

This chain links TRBV2 with TRBJ2-1, with TRBD1 as a possible D gene (5 bases). V shed 5 bases and J shed 7 bases, with 15 bases lying between them. Germline CDR1 reads SNHLY; CDR2 reads FYNNEI. The CDR3 has 14 amino acids. The CDR3 bases are TGTGCCAGCAGTCACAGGACGGTTGATAATGAGCAGTTCTTC. Translated, it gives CASSHRTVDNEQFF.

The chain carries TRBV6-1 and TRBJ2-1; TRBD1 is a possible D gene (5 bases). CDR3 length equals 15 residues. V was trimmed by 1 base and J by 5 bases, leaving 12 bases between them. Per the germline V gene, CDR1 is MNHNS and CDR2 is SASEGT. CDR3 region: CASSEVTQGHNEQFF. The DNA of the CDR3 is TGTGCCAGCAGTGAAGTAACCCAGGGCCACAATGAGCAGTTCTTC.

The chain uses TRBV18 and TRBJ1-2; TRBD1 matches 8 bases. Germline V gene sequence: CDR1 KGHSH, CDR2 LQKENI. After removal of 2 bases from V and 6 bases from J, the junction contained 5 bases not matched to a gene. The CDR3 runs to 14 residues. DNA of the CDR3: TGTGCCAGCTCACCAGCCAGGACAGGGCATGGCTACACCTTC. Translated, it gives CASSPARTGHGYTF.

This chain links TRBV27 with TRBJ1-2, with D possibly matching TRBD1 (5 bases). CDR3 length: 12 residues. V was clipped by 6 bases and J by 9 bases, with 14 bases between them. Germline V gene data show CDR1 as MNHEY and CDR2 as SMNVEV (reference sequence). The CDR3 DNA reads TGTGCCAGCAGAGCCGAATCAGGGAGCTACACCTTC. Protein product: CASRAESGSYTF.